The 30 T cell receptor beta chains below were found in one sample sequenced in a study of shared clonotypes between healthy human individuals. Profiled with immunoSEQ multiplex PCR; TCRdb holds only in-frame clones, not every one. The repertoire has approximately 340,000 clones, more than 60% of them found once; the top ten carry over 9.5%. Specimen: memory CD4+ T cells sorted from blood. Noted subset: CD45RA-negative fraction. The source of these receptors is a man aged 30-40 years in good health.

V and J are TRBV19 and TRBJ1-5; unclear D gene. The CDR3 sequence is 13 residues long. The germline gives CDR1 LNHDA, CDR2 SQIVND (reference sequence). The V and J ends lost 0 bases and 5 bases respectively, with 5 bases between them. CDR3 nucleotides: TGTGCCAGTAGTATAGAGAGGGATCAGCCCCAGCATTTT. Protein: CASSIERDQPQHF.

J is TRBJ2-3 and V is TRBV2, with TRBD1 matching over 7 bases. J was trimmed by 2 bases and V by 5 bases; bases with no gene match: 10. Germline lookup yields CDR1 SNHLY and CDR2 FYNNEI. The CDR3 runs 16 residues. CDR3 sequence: CASSFRDRRFTDTQYF. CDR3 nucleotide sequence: TGTGCCAGCAGTTTCCGGGACAGAAGATTCACAGATACGCAGTATTTT.

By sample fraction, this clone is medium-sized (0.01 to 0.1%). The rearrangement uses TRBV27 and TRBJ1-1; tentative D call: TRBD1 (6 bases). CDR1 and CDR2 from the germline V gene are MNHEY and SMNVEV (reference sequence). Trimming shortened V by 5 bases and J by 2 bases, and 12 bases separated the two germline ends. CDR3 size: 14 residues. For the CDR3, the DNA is TGTGCCAGCAGTCGCGGACAGTTCAACACTGAAGCTTTCTTT. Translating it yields CASSRGQFNTEAFF.

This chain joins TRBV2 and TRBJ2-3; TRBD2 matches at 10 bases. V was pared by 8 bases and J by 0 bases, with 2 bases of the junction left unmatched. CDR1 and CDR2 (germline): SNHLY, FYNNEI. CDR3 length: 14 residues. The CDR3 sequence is CASLAGESTDTQYF. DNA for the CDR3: TGTGCCAGCCTAGCGGGAGAGAGCACAGATACGCAGTATTTT.

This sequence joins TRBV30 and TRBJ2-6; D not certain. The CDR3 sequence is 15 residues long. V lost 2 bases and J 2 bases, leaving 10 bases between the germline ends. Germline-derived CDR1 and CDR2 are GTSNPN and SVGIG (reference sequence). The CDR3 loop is CAWSLTGTGANVLTF. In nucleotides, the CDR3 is TGTGCCTGGAGTTTGACTGGCACTGGGGCCAACGTCCTGACTTTC.

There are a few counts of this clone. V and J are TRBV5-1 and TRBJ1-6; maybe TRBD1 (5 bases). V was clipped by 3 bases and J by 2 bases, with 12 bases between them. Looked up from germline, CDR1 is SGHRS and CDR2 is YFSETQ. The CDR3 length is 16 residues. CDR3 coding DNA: TGCGCCAGCAGCTCCCAGGGTTCAACCTATAATTCACCCCTCCACTTT. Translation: CASSSQGSTYNSPLHF.

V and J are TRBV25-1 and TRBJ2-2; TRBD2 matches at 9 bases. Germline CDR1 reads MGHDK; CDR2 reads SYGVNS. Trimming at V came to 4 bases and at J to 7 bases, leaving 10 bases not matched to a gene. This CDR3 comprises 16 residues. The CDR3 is CASSGSGSQDGGELFF. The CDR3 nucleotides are TGTGCCAGCAGTGGTAGCGGGAGTCAGGACGGCGGGGAGCTGTTTTTT.

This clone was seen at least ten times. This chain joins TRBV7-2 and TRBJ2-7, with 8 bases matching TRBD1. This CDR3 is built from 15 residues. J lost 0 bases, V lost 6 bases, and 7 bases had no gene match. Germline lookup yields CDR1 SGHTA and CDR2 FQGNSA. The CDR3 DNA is TGTGCCAGCAGATCGACGGGACAGGTCTCCTACGAGCAGTACTTC. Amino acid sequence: CASRSTGQVSYEQYF.

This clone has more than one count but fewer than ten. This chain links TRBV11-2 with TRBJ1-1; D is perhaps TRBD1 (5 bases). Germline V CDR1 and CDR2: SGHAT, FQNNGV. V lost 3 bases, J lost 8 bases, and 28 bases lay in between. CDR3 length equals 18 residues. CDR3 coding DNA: TGTGCCAGCAGCTTCCCCCCGGTGGGGGGAAAGGGTCGCTTCGAAGCTTTCTTT. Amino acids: CASSFPPVGGKGRFEAFF.

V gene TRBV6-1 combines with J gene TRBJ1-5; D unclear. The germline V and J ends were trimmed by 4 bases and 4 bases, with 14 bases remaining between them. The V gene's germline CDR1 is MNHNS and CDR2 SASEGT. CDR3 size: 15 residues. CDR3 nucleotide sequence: TGTGCCAGCAGTGCCCTCGACCAAGGAAATCAGCCCCAGCATTTT. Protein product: CASSALDQGNQPQHF.

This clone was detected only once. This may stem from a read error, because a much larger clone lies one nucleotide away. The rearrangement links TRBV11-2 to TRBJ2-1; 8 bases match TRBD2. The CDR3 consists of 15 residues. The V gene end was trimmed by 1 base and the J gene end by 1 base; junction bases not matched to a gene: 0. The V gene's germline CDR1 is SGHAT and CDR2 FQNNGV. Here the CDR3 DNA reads TGTGCCAGCAGCTTAGGCGGGAGGTCCTACAATGAGCAGTTCTTC. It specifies CASSLGGRSYNEQFF. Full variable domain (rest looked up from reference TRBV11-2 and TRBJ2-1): EAGVAQSPRYKIIEKRQSVAFWCNPISGHATLYWYQQILGQGPKLLIQFQNNGVVDDSQLPKDRFSAERLKGVDSTLKIQPAKLEDSAVYLCASSLGGRSYNEQFFGPGTRLTVL.

CDR3 protein: CASSEGQGLTEAFF. CDR3 sequence (DNA): TGCGCCAGCAGCGAGGGACAGGGACTCACTGAAGCTTTCTTT. This rearrangement joins TRBV5-1 to TRBJ1-1, with TRBD1 matching over 9 bases. Unmatched junction bases numbered 5, after V lost 4 bases and J lost 4 bases. The CDR3 is 14 residues long. In germline, CDR1 is SGHRS, CDR2 YFSETQ.

CDR3 region: CASSLGGYNEQFF. The CDR3 nucleotides read TGTGCCAGCAGCTTAGGAGGTTACAATGAGCAGTTCTTC. The V and J genes are TRBV11-3 and TRBJ2-1; D gene unclear. V gave up 1 base and J gave up 4 bases, with 5 bases separating them. Germline V gene data show CDR1 as SGHNT and CDR2 as YENEEA. This CDR3 is 13 amino acids long.

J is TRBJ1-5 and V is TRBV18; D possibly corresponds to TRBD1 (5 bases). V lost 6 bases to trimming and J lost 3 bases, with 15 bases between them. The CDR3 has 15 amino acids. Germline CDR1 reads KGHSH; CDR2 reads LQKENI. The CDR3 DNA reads TGTGCCAGCTCCCCCCAGGGTTTAGACAATCAGCCCCAGCATTTT. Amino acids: CASSPQGLDNQPQHF.

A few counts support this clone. CDR3 in amino acids: CASSYSSAGDTQYF. The CDR3 DNA is TGTGCCAGCAGTTACTCGAGCGCCGGAGATACGCAGTATTTT. The chain couples TRBV6-5 to TRBJ2-3, with D unresolved. The ends were cut back, 0 bases at V and 5 bases at J, with 9 bases in the middle. CDR1 and CDR2 from the germline V gene are MNHEY and SVGAGI. The CDR3 spans 14 residues.

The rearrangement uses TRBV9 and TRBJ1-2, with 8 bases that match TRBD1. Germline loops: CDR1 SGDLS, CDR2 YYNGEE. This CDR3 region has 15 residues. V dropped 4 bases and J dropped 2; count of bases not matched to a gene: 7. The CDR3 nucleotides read TGTGCCAGCAGCCCGACACCAGGGGGCAACTATGGCTACACCTTC. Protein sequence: CASSPTPGGNYGYTF. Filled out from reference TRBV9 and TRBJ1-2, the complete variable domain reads DSGVTQTPKHLITATGQRVTLRCSPRSGDLSVYWYQQSLDQGLQFLIQYYNGEERAKGNILERFSAQQFPDLHSELNLSSLELGDSALYFCASSPTPGGNYGYTFGSGTRLTVV.

CDR3 in DNA: TGTGCCAGCAGCTTGCAAGGGGGCGTGCAGACCCAGTACTTC. This encodes CASSLQGGVQTQYF. The chain uses TRBV5-6 and TRBJ2-5, with 7 positions matching TRBD1. CDR1 SGHDT and CDR2 YYEEEE come from the germline V gene. Trimming took 1 base from V and 6 from J; bases not matched to a gene: 6. CDR3 length equals 14 residues.

The CDR3 reads CASSDRQGSQPQHF. CDR3 in DNA: TGTGCCAGCAGTGATCGACAGGGGAGTCAGCCCCAGCATTTT. J is TRBJ1-5 and V is TRBV25-1; 8 nucleotides agree with TRBD1. The CDR3 runs 14 residues. V lost 3 bases, J lost 6 bases, and 4 bases stayed unmatched. Germline V lookup: CDR1 MGHDK, CDR2 SYGVNS.

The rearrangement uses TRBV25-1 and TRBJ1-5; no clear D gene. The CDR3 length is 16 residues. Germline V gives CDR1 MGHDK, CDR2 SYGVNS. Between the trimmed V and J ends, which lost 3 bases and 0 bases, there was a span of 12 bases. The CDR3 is CASSERTWGSNQPQHF. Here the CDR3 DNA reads TGTGCCAGCAGTGAGAGGACTTGGGGTAGCAATCAGCCCCAGCATTTT. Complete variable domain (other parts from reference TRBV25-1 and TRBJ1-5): EADIYQTPRYLVIGTGKKITLECSQTMGHDKMYWYQQDPGMELHLIHYSYGVNSTEKGDLSSESTVSRIRTEHFPLTLESARPSHTSQYLCASSERTWGSNQPQHFGDGTRLSIL.

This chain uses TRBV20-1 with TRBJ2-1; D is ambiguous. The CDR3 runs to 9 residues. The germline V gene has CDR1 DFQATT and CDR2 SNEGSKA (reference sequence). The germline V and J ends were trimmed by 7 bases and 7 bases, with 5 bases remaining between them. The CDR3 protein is CSGWNEQFF. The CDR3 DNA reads TGCAGTGGATGGAATGAGCAGTTCTTC.

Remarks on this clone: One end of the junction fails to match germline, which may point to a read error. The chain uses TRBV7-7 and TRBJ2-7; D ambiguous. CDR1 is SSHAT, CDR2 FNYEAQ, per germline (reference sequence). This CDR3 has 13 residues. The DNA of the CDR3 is TGTGCTAGCAGCGCCGGCCGCCCTTACGAGCAGTACTTC. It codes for CASSAGRPYEQYF.

The CDR3 DNA sequence: TGTGCCAGCAGCGATCTTCAACCCCGGGACAGGCTAAATCAGCCCCAGCATTTT. This gives the protein CASSDLQPRDRLNQPQHF. The chain is built from TRBV9 and TRBJ1-5; 8 bases match TRBD1. Looked up from germline, CDR1 is SGDLS and CDR2 is YYNGEE. V was pared by 3 bases and J by 4 bases, with 15 bases of the junction left unmatched. This CDR3 region has 18 residues.

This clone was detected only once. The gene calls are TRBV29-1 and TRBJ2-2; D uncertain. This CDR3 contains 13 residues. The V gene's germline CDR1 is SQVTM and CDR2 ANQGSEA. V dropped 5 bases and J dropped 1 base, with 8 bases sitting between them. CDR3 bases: TGCAGCGTTCTATACAGGAACACCGGGGAGCTGTTTTTT. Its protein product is CSVLYRNTGELFF.

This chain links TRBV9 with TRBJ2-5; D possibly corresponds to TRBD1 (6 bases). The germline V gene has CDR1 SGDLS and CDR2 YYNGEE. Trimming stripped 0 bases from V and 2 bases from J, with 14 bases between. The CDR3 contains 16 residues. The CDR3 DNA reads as TGTGCCAGCAGCGTAGATCCAGGGGCCGTTCAAGAGACCCAGTACTTC. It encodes CASSVDPGAVQETQYF.

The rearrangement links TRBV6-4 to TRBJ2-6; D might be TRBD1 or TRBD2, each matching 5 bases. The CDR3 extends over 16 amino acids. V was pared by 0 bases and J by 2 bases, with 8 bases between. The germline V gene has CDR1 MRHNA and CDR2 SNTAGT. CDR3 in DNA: TGTGCCAGCAGTGACTCGGGGGAGACTGGGGCCAACGTCCTGACTTTC. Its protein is CASSDSGETGANVLTF.

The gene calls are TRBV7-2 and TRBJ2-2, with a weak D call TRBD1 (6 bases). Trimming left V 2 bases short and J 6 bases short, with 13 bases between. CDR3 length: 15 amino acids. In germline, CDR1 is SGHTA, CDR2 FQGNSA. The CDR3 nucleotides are TGTGCCAGCAGCTTACGCAGGGGCGCAGCCGGGGAGCTGTTTTTT. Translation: CASSLRRGAAGELFF.

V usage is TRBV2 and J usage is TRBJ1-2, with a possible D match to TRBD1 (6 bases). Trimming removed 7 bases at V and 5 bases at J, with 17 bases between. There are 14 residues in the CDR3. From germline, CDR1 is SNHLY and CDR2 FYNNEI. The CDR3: CASKLQGEVYGYTF. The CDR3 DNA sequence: TGTGCCAGCAAATTACAGGGTGAGGTTTATGGCTACACCTTC.

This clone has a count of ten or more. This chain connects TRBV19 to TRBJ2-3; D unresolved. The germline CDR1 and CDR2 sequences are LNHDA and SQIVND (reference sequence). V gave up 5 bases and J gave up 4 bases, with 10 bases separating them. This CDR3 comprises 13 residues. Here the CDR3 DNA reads TGTGCCAGTAGTCCCCGGACCGCAGATACGCAGTATTTT. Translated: CASSPRTADTQYF. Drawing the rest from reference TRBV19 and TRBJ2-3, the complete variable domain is DGGITQSPKYLFRKEGQNVTLSCEQNLNHDAMYWYRQDPGQGLRLIYYSQIVNDFQKGDIAEGYSVSREKKESFPLTVTSAQKNPTAFYLCASSPRTADTQYFGPGTRLTVL.

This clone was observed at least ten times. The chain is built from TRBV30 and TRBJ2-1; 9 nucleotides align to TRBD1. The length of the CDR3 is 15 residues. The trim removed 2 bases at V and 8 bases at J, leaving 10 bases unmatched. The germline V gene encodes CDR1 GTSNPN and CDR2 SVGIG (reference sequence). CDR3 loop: CAWSPTGTGFHEQFF. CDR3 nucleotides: TGTGCCTGGAGTCCCACCGGGACAGGGTTCCATGAGCAGTTCTTC.

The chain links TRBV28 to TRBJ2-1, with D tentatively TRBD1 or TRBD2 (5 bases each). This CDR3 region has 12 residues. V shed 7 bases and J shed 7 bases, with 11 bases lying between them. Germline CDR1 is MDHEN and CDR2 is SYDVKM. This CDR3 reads CASTGPGNEQFF. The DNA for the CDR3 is TGTGCCAGCACGGGGCCGGGGAATGAGCAGTTCTTC. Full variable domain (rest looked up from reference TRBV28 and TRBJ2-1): DVKVTQSSRYLVKRTGEKVFLECVQDMDHENMFWYRQDPGLGLRLIYFSYDVKMKEKGDIPEGYSVSREKKERFSLILESASTNQTSMYLCASTGPGNEQFFGPGTRLTVL.